Listed below are T cell receptor beta chains from one sample, sequenced in a study of CD8+ T cells in alopecia areata. Assay used: immunoSEQ multiplex PCR; TCRdb lists only in-frame clones, some missing. Seen here are more than 150,000 clones, less than 65% observed once, and the top ten hold 15% to 20%. The sample here was CD8+ T cells sorted from blood, taken at week 0. The receptor source for this set is a human donor with alopecia areata. Both conserved end residues are trimmed from each CDR3. The D gene is left open where the match is weak.

j_gene: TRBJ2-7
v_gene: TRBV7-8
d_gene: TRBD1
CDR3aa: ASSLGGTGNEQY

j_gene: TRBJ1-5
v_gene: TRBV29-1
d_gene: -
CDR3aa: SVGTGGSQPQH

j_gene: TRBJ2-7
v_gene: TRBV7-9
d_gene: TRBD1
CDR3aa: ASRKGGHEQY

j_gene: TRBJ1-2
v_gene: TRBV30
d_gene: -
CDR3aa: AWIVQGYGYT

j_gene: TRBJ2-3
v_gene: TRBV7-9
d_gene: -
CDR3aa: ASSPPGVSTDTQY

j_gene: TRBJ2-1
v_gene: TRBV27
d_gene: TRBD2
CDR3aa: ASSLGTSGQNEQF

j_gene: TRBJ1-5
v_gene: TRBV6-4
d_gene: -
CDR3aa: ASSDGDNQPQH

j_gene: TRBJ2-3
v_gene: TRBV5-6
d_gene: -
CDR3aa: ASSLELEFHTQY

j_gene: TRBJ1-2
v_gene: TRBV27
d_gene: -
CDR3aa: ASSSGTLWGYT

j_gene: TRBJ1-1
v_gene: TRBV5-6
d_gene: -
CDR3aa: ASSFGNSDPEAF

j_gene: TRBJ1-1
v_gene: TRBV7-2
d_gene: -
CDR3aa: ASSPGPRNTEAF

j_gene: TRBJ2-3
v_gene: TRBV30
d_gene: TRBD2
CDR3aa: AWRRTSGDTQY

j_gene: TRBJ2-7
v_gene: TRBV10-2
d_gene: -
CDR3aa: ASSQRGGYEQY

j_gene: TRBJ2-1
v_gene: TRBV7-9
d_gene: TRBD2
CDR3aa: ASSLASGGVNIEQF

j_gene: TRBJ2-7
v_gene: TRBV6-1
d_gene: -
CDR3aa: ASAGRGNEQY

j_gene: TRBJ1-4
v_gene: TRBV4-3
d_gene: TRBD1
CDR3aa: ASSHDRGRAEKLF

j_gene: TRBJ2-7
v_gene: TRBV25-1
d_gene: TRBD1
CDR3aa: ATTGAYEQY

j_gene: TRBJ2-1
v_gene: TRBV5-6
d_gene: TRBD2
CDR3aa: ASGQGAGDVYNEQF

j_gene: TRBJ2-7
v_gene: TRBV5-6
d_gene: -
CDR3aa: ASSLAPTRQY

j_gene: TRBJ2-1
v_gene: TRBV11-2
d_gene: -
CDR3aa: ASSLSWAGISYNEQF

j_gene: TRBJ2-2
v_gene: TRBV9
d_gene: TRBD1
CDR3aa: ASSPRTGEGTGELF

j_gene: TRBJ2-3
v_gene: TRBV5-4
d_gene: TRBD2
CDR3aa: ASSFLTSGGTDTQY

j_gene: TRBJ1-2
v_gene: TRBV7-3
d_gene: TRBD1
CDR3aa: ASSLPGQGRDGYT

j_gene: TRBJ2-1
v_gene: TRBV29-1
d_gene: -
CDR3aa: SASPVNNEQF